These 6 T cell receptor beta chains were all obtained from the same sample, sequenced in a study of regulatory T cells in long-lasting Graves disease. Researchers made TCR beta libraries by using iRepertoire HTBI primers and running Arm-PCR on CDR3 regions. Each CDR3 protein gets one entry after TCRdb re-called the multiplex PCR reads with MiXCR. The sample consists of some 450,000 distinct CDR3 sequences, about a quarter of them appearing once. Time point: persistent/refractory GD, antithyroid drugs over 5 years with positive TRAb. Making the TCR library involved RNA that had been extracted from PBMCs. Source: peripheral blood mononuclear cells (PBMCs), taken when the disease was refractory, from a patient treated with antithyroid drugs. The receptors stem from a female donor with Graves disease.

This clonotype has a count of ten or more. The genes are TRBV28 and TRBJ1-1, with D possibly matching TRBD1 (6 bases). Per germline, CDR1 MDHEN and CDR2 SYDVKM. The V end was cut by 7 bases, the J end by 1 base, with 16 bases between. CDR3 length: 15 residues. The CDR3 here is CASNIPGGANTEAFF. The CDR3 nucleotides read TGTGCCAGCAATATCCCCGGGGGGGCGAACACTGAAGCTTTCTTT.

The V gene is TRBV29-1, the J gene TRBJ1-1; possible D gene TRBD1, 5 bases. The V end lost 7 bases, the J end lost 4 bases, and 19 bases lay between the germline ends. The CDR3 totals 14 residues. Germline-derived CDR1 and CDR2 are SQVTM and ANQGSEA. The CDR3 sequence: CSDGAHEGATEAFF. CDR3 in DNA: TGCAGCGATGGCGCCCATGAAGGGGCCACTGAAGCTTTCTTT.

This clonotype was seen a few times. The chain uses TRBV30 and TRBJ2-5, with D hard to call. CDR1 is GTSNPN, CDR2 SVGIG, per germline (reference sequence). The CDR3 spans 14 residues. Trimming stripped 0 bases from V and 4 bases from J, with 12 bases between. The CDR3 region is CAWSVMRSAETQYF. CDR3 in DNA: TGTGCCTGGAGTGTCATGCGCAGCGCAGAGACCCAGTACTTC.

This clonotype was found many times. This rearrangement joins TRBV28 to TRBJ1-5, with D uncertain. Germline CDR1 reads MDHEN; CDR2 reads SYDVKM. V was shortened by 2 bases and J by 7 bases, with 9 bases between the two germline ends. The CDR3 contains 13 residues. In nucleotides, the CDR3 is TGTGCCAGCAGTTTACGGGCCGGCCAGCCCCAGCATTTT. It is translated as CASSLRAGQPQHF.

This clonotype was observed many times. The chain has TRBV10-3 and TRBJ1-2; D not resolved. The V gene lost 2 bases and the J gene lost 5 bases, with 9 bases spanning the gap. Per germline, CDR1 ENHRY and CDR2 SYGVKD. This CDR3 is built from 13 residues. For the CDR3, the DNA is TGTGCCATCAGTGAGGGGTACAGTTATGGCTACACCTTC. Protein: CAISEGYSYGYTF.

The rearrangement links TRBV5-1 to TRBJ2-7, with TRBD2 matching over 11 bases. CDR3 length: 17 residues. CDR1 is SGHRS, CDR2 YFSETQ, per germline. Trimming removed 1 base from V and 7 bases from J; junction bases left unmatched: 13. The CDR3 DNA reads as TGCGCCAGCAGCTTGAGAGGTACTAGCGGGAGCCCGGGGGAGCAGTACTTC. Translated: CASSLRGTSGSPGEQYF.